The 26 T cell receptor beta chains below come from one sample, sequenced in a study of cytomegalovirus exposure and HLA in healthy donors. The method was immunoSEQ multiplex PCR; TCRdb's version includes in-frame clones alone and lacks a portion of them. The repertoire holds just over 65,000 clones, around 97% seen once, with 1.5% to 2% in the top ten. Input material: PBMCs. All receptors derive from a woman under 30 in good health and CMV-seropositive.

V is TRBV28 and J is TRBJ2-7; D perhaps matches TRBD2 (5 bases). Germline-derived CDR1 and CDR2 are MDHEN and SYDVKM. Trimming stripped 2 bases from V and 2 bases from J, with 7 bases between. This CDR3 has 13 amino acids. The CDR3 DNA follows: TGTGCCAGCAGTTTACCAGCGGCCTACGAGCAGTACTTC. This codes for CASSLPAAYEQYF.

This clone was seen only once. The DNA of the CDR3 is TGCGCCAGCAGTAGTGGGCGTCTCCCCGACCCCCATGAAAAACTGTTTTTT. It specifies CASSSGRLPDPHEKLFF. The chain is built from TRBV5-1 and TRBJ1-4; D remains unclear. CDR1 and CDR2 (germline): SGHRS, YFSETQ. The V gene lost 5 bases and the J gene lost 6 bases, with 23 bases spanning the gap. The CDR3 runs to 17 residues.

The chain links TRBV5-4 to TRBJ1-4, with a tentative D call TRBD1 (6 bases). V lost 5 bases, J lost 8 bases, and 19 bases lay in between. The CDR3 has 15 residues. The germline gives CDR1 SGHNT, CDR2 YYREEE (reference sequence). For the CDR3, the DNA is TGTGCCAGCAGTTCCGGGACAAGGCCTCCCGAAAAACTGTTTTTT. The encoded protein is CASSSGTRPPEKLFF. Based on the CDR3 plus reference TRBV5-4 and TRBJ1-4, the full variable domain is ETGVTQSPTHLIKTRGQQVTLRCSSQSGHNTVSWYQQALGQGPQFIFQYYREEENGRGNFPPRFSGLQFPNYSSELNVNALELDDSALYLCASSSGTRPPEKLFFGSGTQLSVL.

This chain joins TRBV5-1 and TRBJ1-3; 11 bases agree with TRBD1. Trimming at V came to 4 bases and at J to 1 base, leaving 7 bases not matched to a gene. This CDR3 contains 17 residues. CDR1 and CDR2 (germline): SGHRS, YFSETQ. This CDR3 reads CASSPGQGDLSGNTIYF. CDR3 nucleotides: TGCGCCAGCAGCCCGGGACAGGGGGATTTGTCTGGAAACACCATATATTTT.

The V and J genes are TRBV6-4 and TRBJ2-2, with TRBD2 matching over 10 bases. Germline CDR1 reads MRHNA; CDR2 reads SNTAGT. The CDR3 extends over 15 amino acids. V trimming: 5 bases; J trimming: 1 base; junction bases outside the gene matches: 1. The CDR3 is CASSRTSGNTGELFF. The CDR3 region has the DNA TGTGCCAGCAGTCGGACTAGCGGGAACACCGGGGAGCTGTTTTTT.

This rearrangement joins TRBV5-1 to TRBJ2-2; 12 nucleotides match TRBD2. V lost 2 bases to trimming and J lost 0 bases; unmatched junction nucleotides: 2. Germline CDR1 SGHRS, CDR2 YFSETQ. This CDR3 has 17 amino acids. The CDR3 spells CASSLLAGGTNTGELFF. The CDR3 region has the DNA TGCGCCAGCAGCTTACTAGCGGGAGGAACGAACACCGGGGAGCTGTTTTTT.

The chain uses TRBV7-9 and TRBJ1-2, with D perhaps TRBD1 (6 bases). CDR1 and CDR2 (germline): SEHNR, FQNEAQ (reference sequence). The ends were cut back, 5 bases at V and 5 bases at J, with 21 bases in the middle. CDR3 length: 16 residues. The CDR3 DNA follows: TGTGCCAGCAGCCCACCTACCGATTCGACAGGTTATGGCTACACCTTC. Translated, it gives CASSPPTDSTGYGYTF.

The chain combines TRBV19 with TRBJ2-7; TRBD2 agrees at 12 bases. Germline CDR1 LNHDA, CDR2 SQIVND (reference sequence). This CDR3 is built from 14 residues. Unmatched junction bases numbered 4, after V lost 4 bases and J lost 6 bases. CDR3 coding DNA: TGTGCCAGTAGTAGACTAGCGGGAGAATCCGAGCAGTACTTC. Its protein is CASSRLAGESEQYF.

The CDR3 sequence: CSVEDSEGGSYNEQFF. For the CDR3, the DNA is TGCAGCGTTGAAGATTCTGAAGGAGGCTCCTACAATGAGCAGTTCTTC. The chain is built from TRBV29-1 and TRBJ2-1; weak D call: TRBD2 (5 bases). Germline lookup yields CDR1 SQVTM and CDR2 ANQGSEA. Between the trimmed V and J ends, which lost 0 bases and 0 bases, there was a span of 12 bases. The CDR3 spans 16 residues.

The rearrangement joins TRBV30 to TRBJ1-1; no clear D. The germline V gene has CDR1 GTSNPN and CDR2 SVGIG (reference sequence). V lost 3 bases and J lost 0, with 14 bases in between. The CDR3 loop spans 15 amino acids. The CDR3 here is CAWRGGSWMNTEAFF. The DNA of the CDR3 is TGTGCCTGGAGAGGAGGATCGTGGATGAACACTGAAGCTTTCTTT.

The V call is TRBV27, the J call TRBJ2-3; maybe TRBD1 (7 bases). V gave up 5 bases and J gave up 3 bases, with 12 bases separating them. The CDR3 loop spans 14 amino acids. Germline CDR1 MNHEY, CDR2 SMNVEV (reference sequence). CDR3 bases: TGTGCCAGCAGTCTTCCAGGGGGGACAGATACGCAGTATTTT. Translating gives CASSLPGGTDTQYF.

The genes are TRBV30 and TRBJ1-1; D is uncertain. CDR3 length: 13 residues. The germline CDR1 and CDR2 sequences are GTSNPN and SVGIG (reference sequence). Between the trimmed V and J ends, which lost 4 bases and 1 base, there was a span of 10 bases. This CDR3 is CAWTLLRNTEAFF. The DNA of the CDR3 is TGTGCCTGGACACTTCTGAGGAACACTGAAGCTTTCTTT.

The genes are TRBV28 and TRBJ2-2; 7 bases match TRBD1. Germline CDR1 and CDR2: MDHEN and SYDVKM. The CDR3 sequence is 16 residues long. V lost 1 base, J lost 4 bases, and 6 bases stayed unmatched. The CDR3 DNA sequence: TGTGCCAGCAGTTTATACAGGGGAGTGGTCACCGGGGAGCTGTTTTTT. Encoded protein: CASSLYRGVVTGELFF.

The chain joins TRBV5-5 to TRBJ2-7; D is ambiguous. V was trimmed by 0 bases and J by 3 bases, leaving 10 bases between them. The germline CDR1 and CDR2 sequences are SGHKS and YYEKEE (reference sequence). CDR3 size: 14 residues. The CDR3 is CASSLDLGLYEQYF. The DNA of the CDR3 is TGTGCCAGCAGCTTGGATCTGGGCCTCTACGAGCAGTACTTC.

The gene calls are TRBV27 and TRBJ1-5; D is ambiguous. V was clipped by 6 bases and J by 7 bases, with 16 bases between them. This CDR3 contains 14 residues. Germline V gene sequence: CDR1 MNHEY, CDR2 SMNVEV (reference sequence). CDR3 sequence reads: CASSIRGQGQPQHF. The DNA for the CDR3 is TGTGCCAGCAGCATAAGAGGGCAAGGGCAGCCCCAGCATTTT.

This clone was counted a few times. V gene TRBV9 combines with J gene TRBJ2-1; 10 bases fit TRBD2. CDR3 length: 16 residues. Germline V gene data show CDR1 as SGDLS and CDR2 as YYNGEE. V was pared by 0 bases and J by 10 bases, with 10 bases of the junction left unmatched. CDR3 loop: CASSVGGIAGGWEQFF. CDR3 coding DNA: TGTGCCAGCAGCGTAGGAGGTATAGCGGGAGGTTGGGAGCAGTTCTTC.

V and J are TRBV13 and TRBJ2-7; maybe TRBD1 (5 bases). The germline V gene has CDR1 PRHDT and CDR2 FYEKMQ (reference sequence). The CDR3 extends over 17 amino acids. With 5 bases removed from V and 1 base from J, the gap between germline ends came to 21 bases. CDR3 loop: CASSNGPSPGHSYEQYF. CDR3 nucleotides: TGTGCCAGCAGCAACGGACCCTCCCCAGGACATTCCTACGAGCAGTACTTC.

The chain employs TRBV28 and TRBJ1-5; weak D call: TRBD1 (6 bases). Deletions cut 5 bases from V and 11 bases from J, with 13 bases between. The V gene's germline CDR1 is MDHEN and CDR2 SYDVKM. The CDR3 has 12 residues. The CDR3 nucleotides read TGTGCCAGCAGTCTTGGGACACCGTCCCAGCATTTT. This translates into CASSLGTPSQHF.

The chain couples TRBV2 to TRBJ2-7, with a weak D call TRBD1 (6 bases). Germline lookup yields CDR1 SNHLY and CDR2 FYNNEI. The length of the CDR3 is 12 residues. The germline V and J ends were trimmed by 6 bases and 5 bases, with 11 bases remaining between them. The chain's CDR3 is CASRFRTDEQYF. The CDR3 DNA reads as TGTGCCAGCAGATTCCGGACAGACGAGCAGTACTTC. Filled out from reference TRBV2 and TRBJ2-7, the complete variable domain reads EPEVTQTPSHQVTQMGQEVILRCVPISNHLYFYWYRQILGQKVEFLVSFYNNEISEKSEIFDDQFSVERPDGSNFTLKIRSTKLEDSAMYFCASRFRTDEQYFGPGTRLTVT.

This clone appeared once. The chain recombines TRBV7-2 with TRBJ1-1, with D tentatively TRBD1 (5 bases). Per germline, CDR1 SGHTA and CDR2 FQGNSA. The V and J ends lost 1 base and 1 base respectively, with 13 bases between them. The CDR3 runs to 16 residues. The CDR3 nucleotides read TGTGCCAGCAGCTTAGTCACGCTCGGGGGGAACACTGAAGCTTTCTTT. Residues: CASSLVTLGGNTEAFF. Combining the CDR3 with reference TRBV7-2 and TRBJ1-1 gives the whole variable domain GAGVSQSPSNKVTEKGKDVELRCDPISGHTALYWYRQSLGQGLEFLIYFQGNSAPDKSGLPSDRFSAERTGGSVSTLTIQRTQQEDSAVYLCASSLVTLGGNTEAFFGQGTRLTVV.

The V gene is TRBV25-1, the J gene TRBJ1-5, with D possibly matching TRBD1 (6 bases). The CDR3 length is 14 residues. V lost 3 bases and J lost 7, with 13 bases in between. Germline V CDR1 and CDR2: MGHDK, SYGVNS. CDR3 region: CASSDSGTRQPQHF. In DNA form, the CDR3 reads TGTGCCAGCAGTGATTCAGGGACAAGGCAGCCCCAGCATTTT.

The chain couples TRBV6-1 to TRBJ1-1; TRBD1 is a possible D gene (6 bases). CDR1 MNHNS and CDR2 SASEGT come from the germline V gene. This CDR3 spans 13 amino acids. Trimming pared 6 bases from V and 6 bases from J, leaving 14 bases between. CDR3 sequence: CASRMDSSPEAFF. CDR3 bases: TGTGCCAGCAGGATGGACAGCTCCCCTGAAGCTTTCTTT.

The rearrangement uses TRBV5-4 and TRBJ2-6, with D perhaps matching TRBD1 (6 bases). Looked up from germline, CDR1 is SGHNT and CDR2 is YYREEE (reference sequence). This CDR3 has 17 amino acids. Between the trimmed V and J ends, which lost 4 bases and 0 bases, there was a span of 14 bases. The CDR3 bases are TGTGCCAGCAGCGGACAGAAGTTCCCCTCTGGGGCCAACGTCCTGACTTTC. This codes for CASSGQKFPSGANVLTF.

This clone was detected once. J is TRBJ2-1 and V is TRBV9; TRBD2 agrees at 8 bases. J lost 8 bases, V lost 0 bases, and 19 bases had no gene match. This CDR3 has 19 amino acids. The germline CDR1 and CDR2 sequences are SGDLS and YYNGEE. CDR3 nucleotide sequence: TGTGCCAGCAGCGTAGGAGGGGCGGACAGCGGGAGAGGTCGGCATGAGCAGTTCTTC. Protein: CASSVGGADSGRGRHEQFF.

The V gene is TRBV2, the J gene TRBJ2-7; 9 bases are shared with TRBD2. Germline CDR1 is SNHLY and CDR2 is FYNNEI. Trimming removed 7 bases from V and 3 bases from J; junction bases left unmatched: 10. This CDR3 has 15 residues. In DNA form, the CDR3 reads TGTGCCAGCATGGGGGGGGCTAGCGGGGTCTACGAGCAGTACTTC. Its translation: CASMGGASGVYEQYF.

The rearrangement joins TRBV2 to TRBJ2-1; D is possibly TRBD2 (7 bases). The CDR3 loop spans 16 amino acids. V shed 4 bases and J shed 7 bases, with 20 bases lying between them. Germline CDR1 reads SNHLY; CDR2 reads FYNNEI. The CDR3 reads CASSVGGARFGNEQFF. The CDR3 nucleotides read TGTGCCAGCAGTGTAGGGGGGGCTCGGTTTGGGAATGAGCAGTTCTTC. The whole variable domain, remainder taken from reference TRBV2 and TRBJ2-1, is EPEVTQTPSHQVTQMGQEVILRCVPISNHLYFYWYRQILGQKVEFLVSFYNNEISEKSEIFDDQFSVERPDGSNFTLKIRSTKLEDSAMYFCASSVGGARFGNEQFFGPGTRLTVL.